What follows is one T cell receptor (beta chain) and its context. The antigen is not known. The data belong to a study of cytomegalovirus exposure and HLA in healthy donors. Study as a whole: Earlier results showed roughly 120 million unique TCR beta sequences derived from roughly 190 million T cells.

PCR was performed using 60 Vbeta and 13 Jbeta primers. The data were produced by immunoSEQ multiplex PCR, yet TCRdb's version contains in-frame clones alone and is incomplete. Here the sample spans some 130,000 clones, approximately 80% being singletons. Study-wide results and limits: In the analysis, some V segments, TRBV6-2 and TRBV6-3 included, were excluded as indistinguishable. Most TCR sequences were rare, but some public TCRs occurred in many donors. The authors listed roughly 150 TCR beta chains as cytomegalovirus-associated.

The V and J ends lost 2 bases and 1 base respectively, with 8 bases between them. Germline V lookup: CDR1 KGHSH, CDR2 LQKENI. The CDR3 extends over 14 amino acids. This chain connects TRBV18 to TRBJ2-5; D perhaps matches TRBD1 (5 bases). The material sequenced was PBMCs. The clonotype was recovered from a woman in her forties or fifties in good health and CMV-seropositive. The CDR3 DNA reads TGTGCCAGCTCACCAGGGGCAGGCCAAGAGACCCAGTACTTC. As protein: CASSPGAGQETQYF.